Listed here is a single TCR beta chain. Sequencing was performed with immunoSEQ multiplex PCR; in TCRdb, only in-frame clones are kept and a portion is missing. The repertoire holds under 15,000 clones, with more than 65% as singletons. Patients at the Seattle site were enrolled during active infection and followed longitudinally. This entry is derived from a study of blood T cell repertoires in COVID-19. Study background: Acute-phase and convalescent COVID-19 samples originated in the United States, Italy and Spain. PBMCs, B-cell-depleted T cells, or T cells provided the cDNA or gDNA that made up the material.

CDR1 is MNHEY, CDR2 SMNVEV, per germline (reference sequence). The CDR3 contains 13 residues. The V end was cut by 3 bases, the J end by 2 bases, with 8 bases between. The specimen was peripheral blood. The TCR was taken from a man in his sixties with COVID-19, enrolled during active disease. The rearrangement links TRBV27 to TRBJ2-7; maybe TRBD1 (5 bases). The CDR3 region is CASSFGATYEQYF. CDR3 bases: TGTGCCAGCAGTTTTGGGGCTACCTACGAGCAGTACTTC.